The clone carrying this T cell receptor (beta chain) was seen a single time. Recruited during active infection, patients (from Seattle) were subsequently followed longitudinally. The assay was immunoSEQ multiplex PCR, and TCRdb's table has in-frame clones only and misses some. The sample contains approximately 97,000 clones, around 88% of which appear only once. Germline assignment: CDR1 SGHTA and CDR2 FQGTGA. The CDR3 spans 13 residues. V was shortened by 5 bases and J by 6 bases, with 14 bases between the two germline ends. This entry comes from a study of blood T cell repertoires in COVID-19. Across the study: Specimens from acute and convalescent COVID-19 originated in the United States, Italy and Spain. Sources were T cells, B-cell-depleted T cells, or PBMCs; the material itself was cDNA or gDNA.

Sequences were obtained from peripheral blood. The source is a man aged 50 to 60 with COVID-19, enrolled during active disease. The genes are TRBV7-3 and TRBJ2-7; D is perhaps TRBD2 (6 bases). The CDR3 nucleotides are TGTGCCAGCAGCGAGGATTTTAGCGGCGAGCAGTACTTC. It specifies CASSEDFSGEQYF.